This T cell receptor (beta chain) originates from a study of cytomegalovirus exposure and HLA in healthy donors. Findings and limits, study-wide: Among TCR beta chains, those listed as cytomegalovirus-associated numbered more than 150.

Repertoires were generated with immunoSEQ multiplex PCR, while TCRdb's copy carries only in-frame clones and drops some. The sample yields fewer than 200,000 clones, roughly 95% seen once. For this clone: As yet, its antigen is unknown.

The sequenced sample consisted of PBMCs. This clonotype originated in a young woman in good health and CMV-seronegative.

Written as DNA, the CDR3 is TGCGCCAGCAGCCAAGACTCTAGCGCCTACAATGAGCAGTTCTTC. Residues: CASSQDSSAYNEQFF. The chain is built from TRBV4-3 and TRBJ2-1; TRBD2 is a possible D gene (6 bases). V shed 0 bases and J shed 2 bases, with 8 bases lying between them. The CDR3 has 15 amino acids. CDR1 and CDR2 from the germline V gene are LGHNA and YSLEER.